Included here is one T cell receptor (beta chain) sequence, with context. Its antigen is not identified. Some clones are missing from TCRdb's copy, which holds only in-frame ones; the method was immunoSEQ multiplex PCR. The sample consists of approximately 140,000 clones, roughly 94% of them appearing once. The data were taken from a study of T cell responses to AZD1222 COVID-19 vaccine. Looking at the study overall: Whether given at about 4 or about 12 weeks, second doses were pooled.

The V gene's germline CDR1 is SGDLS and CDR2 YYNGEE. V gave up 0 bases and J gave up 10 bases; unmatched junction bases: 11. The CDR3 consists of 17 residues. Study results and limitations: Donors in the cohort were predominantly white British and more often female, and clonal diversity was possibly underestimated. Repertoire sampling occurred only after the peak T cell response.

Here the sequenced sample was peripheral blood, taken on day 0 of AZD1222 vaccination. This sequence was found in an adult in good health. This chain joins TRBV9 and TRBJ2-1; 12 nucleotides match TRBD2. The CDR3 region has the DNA TGTGCCAGCAGCGTAGTATTGGCTAGCGGGGGGGTTAAGGAGCAGTTCTTC. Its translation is CASSVVLASGGVKEQFF. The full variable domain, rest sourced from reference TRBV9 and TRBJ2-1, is DSGVTQTPKHLITATGQRVTLRCSPRSGDLSVYWYQQSLDQGLQFLIQYYNGEERAKGNILERFSAQQFPDLHSELNLSSLELGDSALYFCASSVVLASGGVKEQFFGPGTRLTVL.